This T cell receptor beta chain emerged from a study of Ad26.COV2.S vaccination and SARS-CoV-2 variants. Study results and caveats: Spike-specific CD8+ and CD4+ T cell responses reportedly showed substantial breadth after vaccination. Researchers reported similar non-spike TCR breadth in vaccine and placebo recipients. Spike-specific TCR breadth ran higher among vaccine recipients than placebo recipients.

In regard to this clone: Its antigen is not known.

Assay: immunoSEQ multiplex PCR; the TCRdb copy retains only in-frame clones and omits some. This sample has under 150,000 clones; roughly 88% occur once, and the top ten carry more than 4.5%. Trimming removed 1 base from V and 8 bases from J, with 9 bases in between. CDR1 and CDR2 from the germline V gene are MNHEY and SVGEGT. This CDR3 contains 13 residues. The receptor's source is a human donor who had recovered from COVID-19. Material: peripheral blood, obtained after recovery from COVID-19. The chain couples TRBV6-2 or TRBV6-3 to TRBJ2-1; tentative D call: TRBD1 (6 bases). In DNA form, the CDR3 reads TGTGCCAGCAGTTACTACAGGGTCTATGAGCAGTTCTTC. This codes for CASSYYRVYEQFF.